This record concerns one T cell receptor (beta chain) sequence. Its antigen is still unknown. The sample originates from a study of T cell repertoires in cytomegalovirus infection. Overall study: It was the public TCR beta signatures that indicated both CMV infection and matching HLA type.

This CDR3 is 17 amino acids long. Trimming cost V 8 bases and J 0 bases; bases outside gene matches: 12. Study-level results: Within the response measured ex vivo, HLA-C-restricted CMV-specific TCR beta clonotypes were dominant. CMV carriers having the relevant HLA were flagged by cumulative public TCR beta family frequency.

From the reads, TCRdb called clonotypes with MiXCR, one entry per CDR3 protein. This repertoire shows roughly 150,000 distinct CDR3 sequences, 17% found once; its top ten account for approximately 18%. Material for sequencing was CD8+ T cells from PBMCs. The rearrangement uses TRBV12-3 or TRBV12-4 and TRBJ2-2; 7 bases agree with TRBD1. This sequence originates from a human donor in good health (CMV status not recorded). Some clones in this sample may be carry-over from other donors' samples. The CDR3 DNA is TGTGCCAGCCCCCCCTACGACAGGGCCGCGAACACCGGGGAGCTGTTTTTT. Its protein product is CASPPYDRAANTGELFF.